The rows below give T cell receptor beta chains drawn from one sample of a study of blood T cells in healthy people across ages. MiXCR, run by TCRdb on the 5' RACE reads, gives a single entry per CDR3 protein. The sample includes fewer than 750,000 distinct CDR3 sequences, 45% to 60% seen only once; the top ten take about 14%. What was sequenced was blood. The origin of the receptors is a woman aged 80 or older in good health. CDR3s include the opening cysteine and the closing phenylalanine or tryptophan. D genes are given only for firm matches. Where a row states a size, it is once, few, many or the class of an expanded clone; other rows omit it.

d_call	v_call	j_call	clone_size	cdr3_aa	cdr3_nt
NA	TRBV23-1	TRBJ1-5	once	CASSQGGGIDSNQPQHF	TGCGCCAGCAGTCAAGGGGGTGGCATCGATAGCAATCAGCCCCAGCATTTT
NA	TRBV6-5	TRBJ1-3	many	CASSYQGISGNTIYF	TGTGCCAGCAGTTACCAGGGTATCTCTGGAAACACCATATATTTT
NA	TRBV28	TRBJ2-6	NA	CATDRNSGANVLTF	TGTGCCACCGATCGAAACTCTGGGGCCAACGTCCTGACTTTC
TRBD1	TRBV25-1	TRBJ2-2	NA	CASRINQGAGELFF	TGTGCCAGCAGAATCAACCAGGGGGCCGGGGAGCTGTTTTTT
NA	TRBV27	TRBJ2-7	NA	CASSPDGYEQYF	TGTGCCAGCAGCCCCGACGGATACGAGCAGTACTTC
TRBD1	TRBV27	TRBJ2-7	NA	CASRQGLYEQYF	TGTGCCAGCAGACAGGGGTTGTACGAGCAGTACTTC
TRBD1	TRBV12-3/TRBV12-4	TRBJ2-2	few	CASSRQGIPGELFF	TGTGCCAGTTCCCGACAGGGGATCCCCGGGGAGCTGTTTTTT
NA	TRBV2	TRBJ2-3	many	CASSKALVPDTQYF	TGTGCCAGCAGTAAAGCACTAGTCCCAGATACGCAGTATTTT
TRBD1	TRBV6-5	TRBJ1-5	many	CASSYTGRGRQPQHF	TGTGCCAGCAGTTACACGGGCAGGGGGCGTCAGCCCCAGCATTTT
NA	TRBV6-5	TRBJ2-1	NA	CASSYDEYSEQFF	TGTGCCAGCAGTTACGACGAATACAGTGAGCAGTTCTTC
NA	TRBV18	TRBJ2-4	NA	CASSPPWVAKTIQYF	TGTGCCAGCTCACCACCTTGGGTTGCCAAAACCATTCAGTACTTC
NA	TRBV5-1	TRBJ2-1	many	CASSLRERWDNEQFF	TGCGCCAGCAGCTTGCGGGAGCGCTGGGATAATGAGCAGTTCTTC
NA	TRBV20-1	TRBJ2-1	NA	CSAQGHDEQFF	TGCAGTGCCCAGGGACACGATGAGCAGTTCTTC
NA	TRBV12-3/TRBV12-4	TRBJ1-5	NA	CASSSDSRNQPQHF	TGTGCCAGCAGTTCGGACAGCCGCAATCAGCCCCAGCATTTT
NA	TRBV6-5	TRBJ1-1	many	CASRQKPRAGKTEAFF	TGTGCCAGCCGTCAAAAACCCAGGGCCGGGAAAACTGAAGCTTTCTTT
NA	TRBV5-6	TRBJ2-5	few	CASSLGTSFGTQYF	TGTGCCAGCAGCTTGGGTACGTCATTCGGGACCCAGTACTTC
NA	TRBV12-3/TRBV12-4	TRBJ2-5	NA	CASCPSGSADEQYF	TGTGCCAGCTGTCCAAGCGGGTCCGCGGATGAGCAGTACTTC
TRBD2	TRBV25-1	TRBJ2-1	few	CAHQGLVGEQFF	TGTGCCCACCAGGGACTAGTGGGTGAGCAGTTCTTC
NA	TRBV5-1	TRBJ1-1	NA	CASSSTSGKSDAFF	TGCGCCAGCAGCTCCACATCGGGGAAGAGTGACGCTTTCTTT
TRBD1	TRBV20-1	TRBJ1-1	many	CSARSRTGNTEAFF	TGCAGTGCTAGATCCAGGACAGGGAACACTGAAGCTTTCTTT
TRBD2	TRBV14	TRBJ2-2	NA	CASSQALGLAAGELFF	TGTGCCAGCAGCCAAGCCCTTGGACTAGCGGCCGGGGAGCTGTTTTTT
NA	TRBV11-2	TRBJ1-1	NA	CASSSTRGRTEAFF	TGTGCCAGCAGCTCCACGCGGGGGCGGACTGAAGCTTTCTTT
NA	TRBV29-1	TRBJ2-5	many	CSVARTDGPTKETQYF	TGCAGCGTTGCTAGAACGGACGGACCTACAAAAGAGACCCAGTACTTC
NA	TRBV6-2/TRBV6-3	TRBJ2-1	few	CASSYIDNRDRFF	TGTGCCAGCAGTTACATAGACAACCGGGATAGGTTCTTC
TRBD2	TRBV10-3	TRBJ2-1	NA	CAISAPSGNEQFF	TGTGCCATCAGTGCTCCTAGCGGCAATGAGCAGTTCTTC
NA	TRBV7-9	TRBJ1-2	many	CASSRDGSYGYTF	TGTGCCAGCAGCCGGGACGGATCCTATGGCTACACCTTC
NA	TRBV4-2	TRBJ1-4	NA	CASSPVVGDNEKLFF	TGTGCCAGCAGCCCCGTCGTGGGTGATAATGAAAAACTGTTTTTT
NA	TRBV7-3	TRBJ2-2	NA	CASSLERIPGGELFF	TGTGCCAGCAGCTTAGAAAGAATACCGGGAGGGGAGCTGTTTTTT
TRBD1	TRBV3-1	TRBJ1-2	many	CASSQDGDRGLYGYTF	TGTGCCAGCAGCCAAGATGGGGACAGGGGCCTCTATGGCTACACCTTC
NA	TRBV20-1	TRBJ2-3	few	CSATRIAERYTDTQYF	TGCAGTGCTACCCGCATAGCGGAGCGGTACACAGATACGCAGTATTTT
NA	TRBV9	TRBJ2-2	few	CASSAFARELFF	TGTGCCAGCAGCGCATTCGCTAGGGAGCTGTTTTTT
NA	TRBV5-1	TRBJ2-1	many	CASSVSGYNEQFF	TGCGCCAGCAGCGTGTCCGGGTACAATGAGCAGTTCTTC
NA	TRBV20-1	TRBJ1-6	NA	CSGGPVSPLHF	TGCAGTGGGGGTCCGGTCTCACCCCTCCACTTT
TRBD1	TRBV6-2/TRBV6-3	TRBJ2-5	NA	CASSSGDRGQETQYF	TGTGCCAGCAGCTCTGGGGACAGGGGCCAAGAGACCCAGTACTTC
TRBD1	TRBV3-1	TRBJ2-1	few	CASRTSGGSEQFF	TGTGCCAGCAGAACATCAGGGGGCAGTGAGCAGTTCTTC
NA	TRBV10-3	TRBJ1-2	few	CAISALGEGLNYGYTF	TGTGCCATCAGTGCACTTGGAGAGGGACTTAACTATGGCTACACCTTC
TRBD2	TRBV29-1	TRBJ2-3	NA	CSVSYKTSGRPDTQYF	TGCAGCGTTTCTTACAAGACTAGCGGGAGACCAGATACGCAGTATTTT
NA	TRBV2	TRBJ2-1	many	CASSEFDYNEQFF	TGTGCCAGCAGTGAATTCGACTACAATGAGCAGTTCTTC
NA	TRBV28	TRBJ2-5	NA	CASYNYIQETQYF	TGTGCCAGCTATAACTACATACAAGAGACCCAGTACTTC
TRBD1	TRBV20-1	TRBJ1-1	many	CSAGRDRGPEAFF	TGCAGTGCCGGCCGGGACAGGGGCCCTGAAGCTTTCTTT
TRBD1	TRBV7-9	TRBJ2-1	few	CASSLATGGSYNEQFF	TGTGCCAGCAGCTTAGCGACAGGGGGTTCCTACAATGAGCAGTTCTTC
NA	TRBV7-2	TRBJ2-5	NA	CASSPRASIARETQYF	TGTGCCAGCAGTCCTCGCGCATCAATAGCACGAGAGACCCAGTACTTC
NA	TRBV20-1	TRBJ1-2	NA	CSVLRAGYGYTF	TGCAGTGTCCTAAGGGCTGGCTATGGCTACACCTTC
NA	TRBV7-3	TRBJ2-3	few	CASSSSGLRTQYF	TGTGCCAGCAGCTCAAGCGGACTCCGAACGCAGTATTTT
TRBD1	TRBV6-6	TRBJ2-3	NA	CASSYLTGGSSGDTQYF	TGTGCCAGCAGTTACTTGACAGGGGGCTCATCCGGGGATACGCAGTATTTT
TRBD1	TRBV20-1	TRBJ2-3	many	CSAPRQGFTDTQYF	TGCAGTGCACCGCGACAGGGATTTACAGATACGCAGTATTTT
NA	TRBV12-3/TRBV12-4	TRBJ1-6	many	CASGEEYNSPLHF	TGTGCCAGCGGGGAAGAGTATAATTCACCCCTCCACTTT
NA	TRBV20-1	TRBJ2-7	many	CSVSRGSYEQYF	TGCAGTGTTTCGAGGGGGTCCTACGAGCAGTACTTC
NA	TRBV7-3	TRBJ2-2	many	CASQTGNTGELFF	TGTGCCAGCCAGACCGGCAACACCGGGGAGCTGTTTTTT
TRBD1	TRBV20-1	TRBJ2-7	NA	CSAREEGTGGLGSYEQYF	TGCAGTGCTAGAGAGGAAGGGACAGGGGGACTAGGTTCCTACGAGCAGTACTTC
TRBD1	TRBV29-1	TRBJ2-5	many	CSVFGQGETQYF	TGCAGCGTTTTCGGACAGGGAGAGACCCAGTACTTC
TRBD2	TRBV20-1	TRBJ2-1	once	CSARGGTRGGLNEQFF	TGCAGTGCTAGAGGGGGGACTAGAGGGGGTCTCAATGAGCAGTTCTTC
NA	TRBV20-1	TRBJ2-5	NA	CSVRDGRLGDSETQYF	TGCAGTGTTAGAGATGGGCGACTAGGCGATTCAGAGACCCAGTACTTC
NA	TRBV5-1	TRBJ2-7	many	CASSSRQDYEQYF	TGCGCCAGCAGCAGCAGACAGGACTACGAGCAGTACTTC
NA	TRBV19	TRBJ2-5	NA	CASSSGGAETQYF	TGTGCCAGTAGCTCCGGTGGGGCGGAGACCCAGTACTTC